This T cell receptor beta chain was captured in a study of graft-versus-host responses after intestinal transplantation. At the level of the study: Anti-thymocyte globulin induction was given to all recipients, followed by tacrolimus and steroids for 3 to 4 years.

Sequencing was performed with immunoSEQ multiplex PCR; in TCRdb, only in-frame clones are kept and a portion is missing. The sample holds under 45,000 clones; approximately 95% are singletons and the top ten take less than 4.5%. The CDR3 consists of 13 residues. Germline CDR1 and CDR2: SNHLY and FYNNEI. Trimming stripped 5 bases from V and 4 bases from J, with 9 bases between. The receptor's source is a human patient who received an intestinal transplant, so some T cells may come from the graft donor. The sample in question was PBMCs, obtained approximately 100 weeks after intestinal transplantation. The V gene is TRBV2, the J gene TRBJ1-5; D is undetermined. This CDR3 is CASSFSVNQPQHF. The CDR3 DNA is TGTGCCAGCAGTTTCAGTGTGAATCAGCCCCAGCATTTT.